The text below deals with one TCR beta chain. No antigen is known for it. The sample comes from a study of shared clonotypes between healthy human individuals. The CDR3 is 14 amino acids. Trimming stripped 2 bases from V and 2 bases from J, with 9 bases between. Germline V gives CDR1 ENHRY, CDR2 SYGVKD. The method was immunoSEQ multiplex PCR; TCRdb's version includes in-frame clones alone and lacks a portion of them. The sample has roughly 1,800,000 clones, about 95% seen once. CD45RO-negative, CCR7-selected cells formed the naive CD8 fraction, which excluded terminally differentiated effector memory CD45RA+ cells. HIV-negative, healthy adults without recent acute infections or vaccinations were the donors. Whole-study findings and limits: Sharing of clonotypes among donors was expected to vary with sequencing depth. Naive CD4 clonotypes overlapped across a few donors at roughly 5%.

Input material: naive CD8+ T cells sorted from blood. V is TRBV10-3 and J is TRBJ1-2; perhaps TRBD1 as D (5 bases). This clonotype was obtained from a man younger than 35 in good health. Here the CDR3 reads CAISEGGSNYGYTF. Here the CDR3 DNA reads TGTGCCATCAGTGAGGGGGGGTCCAACTATGGCTACACCTTC.